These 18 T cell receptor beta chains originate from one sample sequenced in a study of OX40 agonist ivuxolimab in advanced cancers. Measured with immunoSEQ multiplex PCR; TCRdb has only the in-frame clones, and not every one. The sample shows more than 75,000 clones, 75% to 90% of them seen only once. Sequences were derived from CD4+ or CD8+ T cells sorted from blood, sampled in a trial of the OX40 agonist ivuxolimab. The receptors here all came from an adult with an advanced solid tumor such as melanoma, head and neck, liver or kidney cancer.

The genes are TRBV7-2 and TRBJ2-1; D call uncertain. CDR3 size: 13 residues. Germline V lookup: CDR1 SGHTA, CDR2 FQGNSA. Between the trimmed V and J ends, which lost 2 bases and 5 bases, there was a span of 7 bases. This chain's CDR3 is CASSLWVDNEQFF. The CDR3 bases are TGTGCCAGCAGCTTATGGGTTGACAATGAGCAGTTCTTC.

The DNA for the CDR3 is TGTGCCAGCAGCCAAGAAAGAGGGGAGGACAGGGATGACACTGAAGCTTTCTTT. It encodes CASSQERGEDRDDTEAFF. V gene TRBV4-2 combines with J gene TRBJ1-1; 8 nucleotides agree with TRBD1. CDR1 is LGHNA, CDR2 YNFKEQ, per germline. This CDR3 has 18 amino acids. The junction had 12 bases not matched to a gene; V was cut back by 0 bases and J by 3 bases.

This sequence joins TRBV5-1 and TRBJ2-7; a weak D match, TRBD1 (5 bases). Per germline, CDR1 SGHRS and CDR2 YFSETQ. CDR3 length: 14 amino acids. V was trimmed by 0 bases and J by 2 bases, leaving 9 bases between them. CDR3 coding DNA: TGCGCCAGCAGCTTGGCCCCACAGGCCTACGAGCAGTACTTC. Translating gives CASSLAPQAYEQYF.

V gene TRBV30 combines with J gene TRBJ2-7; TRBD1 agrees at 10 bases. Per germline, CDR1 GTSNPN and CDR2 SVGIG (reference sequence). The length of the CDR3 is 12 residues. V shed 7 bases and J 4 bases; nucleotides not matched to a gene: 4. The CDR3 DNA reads TGTGCCTCTGACAGGGGGCAGTACGAGCAGTACTTC. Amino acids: CASDRGQYEQYF.

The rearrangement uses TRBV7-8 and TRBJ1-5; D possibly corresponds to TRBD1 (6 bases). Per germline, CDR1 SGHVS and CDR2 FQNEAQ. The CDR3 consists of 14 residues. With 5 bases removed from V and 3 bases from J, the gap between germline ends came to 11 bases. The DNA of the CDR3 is TGTGCCAGCAGCGGCGGGGGGCCCAATCAGCCCCAGCATTTT. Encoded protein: CASSGGGPNQPQHF. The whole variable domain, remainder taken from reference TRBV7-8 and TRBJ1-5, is GAGVSQSPRYKVAKRGQDVALRCDPISGHVSLFWYQQALGQGPEFLTYFQNEAQLDKSGLPSDRFFAERPEGSVSTLKIQRTQQEDSAVYLCASSGGGPNQPQHFGDGTRLSIL.

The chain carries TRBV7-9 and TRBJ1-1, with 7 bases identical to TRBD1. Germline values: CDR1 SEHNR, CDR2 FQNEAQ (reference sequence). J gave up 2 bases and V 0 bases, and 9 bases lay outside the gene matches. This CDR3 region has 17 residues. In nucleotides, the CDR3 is TGTGCCAGCAGCTTAGCTTTAGGAGGGGGCGCAAACACTGAAGCTTTCTTT. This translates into CASSLALGGGANTEAFF. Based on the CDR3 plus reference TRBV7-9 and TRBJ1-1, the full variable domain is DTGVSQNPRHKITKRGQNVTFRCDPISEHNRLYWYRQTLGQGPEFLTYFQNEAQLEKSRLLSDRFSAERPKGSFSTLEIQRTEQGDSAMYLCASSLALGGGANTEAFFGQGTRLTVV.

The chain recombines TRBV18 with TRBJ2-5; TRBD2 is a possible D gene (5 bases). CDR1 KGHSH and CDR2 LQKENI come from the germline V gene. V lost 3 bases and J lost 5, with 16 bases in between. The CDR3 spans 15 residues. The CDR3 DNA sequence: TGTGCCAGCTCACCGGGAGCCGGTTTGTCGGAGACCCAGTACTTC. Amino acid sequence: CASSPGAGLSETQYF.

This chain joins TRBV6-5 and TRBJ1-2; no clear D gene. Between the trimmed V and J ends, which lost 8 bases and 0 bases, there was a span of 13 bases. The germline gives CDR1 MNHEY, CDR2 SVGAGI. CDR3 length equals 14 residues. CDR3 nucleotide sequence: TGTGCCAGCCAAAAGGCAGGCGCTAACTATGGCTACACCTTC. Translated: CASQKAGANYGYTF.

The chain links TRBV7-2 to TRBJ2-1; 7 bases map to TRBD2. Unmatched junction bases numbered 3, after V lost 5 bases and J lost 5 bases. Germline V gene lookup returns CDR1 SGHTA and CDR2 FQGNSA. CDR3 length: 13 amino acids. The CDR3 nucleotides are TGTGCCAGCAGCCCTAGCGGAGACAATGAGCAGTTCTTC. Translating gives CASSPSGDNEQFF. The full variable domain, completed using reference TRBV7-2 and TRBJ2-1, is GAGVSQSPSNKVTEKGKDVELRCDPISGHTALYWYRQSLGQGLEFLIYFQGNSAPDKSGLPSDRFSAERTGGSVSTLTIQRTQQEDSAVYLCASSPSGDNEQFFGPGTRLTVL.

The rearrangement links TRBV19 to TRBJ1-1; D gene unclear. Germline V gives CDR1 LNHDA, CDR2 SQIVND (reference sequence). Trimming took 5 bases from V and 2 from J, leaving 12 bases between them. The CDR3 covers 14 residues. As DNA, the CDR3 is TGTGCCAGTAGTTCTCAGGTCTCCAACACTGAAGCTTTCTTT. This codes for CASSSQVSNTEAFF.

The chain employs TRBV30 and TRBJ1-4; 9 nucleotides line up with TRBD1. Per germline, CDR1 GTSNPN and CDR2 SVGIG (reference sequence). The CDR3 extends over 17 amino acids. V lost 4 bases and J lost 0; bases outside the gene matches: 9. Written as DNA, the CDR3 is TGTGCCTGGACCCCGGACAGGGGAGCCGCAACTAATGAAAAACTGTTTTTT. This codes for CAWTPDRGAATNEKLFF.

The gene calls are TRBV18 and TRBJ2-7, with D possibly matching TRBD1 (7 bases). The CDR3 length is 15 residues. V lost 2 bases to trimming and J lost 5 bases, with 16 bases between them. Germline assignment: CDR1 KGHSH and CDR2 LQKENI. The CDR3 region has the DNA TGTGCCAGCTCACCATTTTGGAGGGGGCAAAACGAGCAGTACTTC. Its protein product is CASSPFWRGQNEQYF.

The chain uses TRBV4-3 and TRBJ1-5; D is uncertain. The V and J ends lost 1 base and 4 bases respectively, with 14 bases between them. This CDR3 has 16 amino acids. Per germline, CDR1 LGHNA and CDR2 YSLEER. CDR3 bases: TGCGCCAGCAGCCAAGCCCTGGTCGCCAGAAATCAGCCCCAGCATTTT. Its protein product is CASSQALVARNQPQHF.

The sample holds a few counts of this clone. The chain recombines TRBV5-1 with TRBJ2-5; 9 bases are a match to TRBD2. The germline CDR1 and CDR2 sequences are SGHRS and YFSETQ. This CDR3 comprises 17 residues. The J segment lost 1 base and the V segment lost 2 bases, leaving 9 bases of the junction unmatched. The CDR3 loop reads CASSFSTSGRSQETQYF. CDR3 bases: TGCGCCAGCAGCTTTTCGACAAGCGGGAGGAGCCAAGAGACCCAGTACTTC.

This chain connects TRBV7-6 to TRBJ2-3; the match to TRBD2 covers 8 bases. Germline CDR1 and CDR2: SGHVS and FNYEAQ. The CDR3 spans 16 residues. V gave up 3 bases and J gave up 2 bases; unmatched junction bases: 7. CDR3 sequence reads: CASSLEPGLDTDTQYF. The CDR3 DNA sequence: TGTGCCAGCAGCTTGGAACCGGGACTAGACACAGATACGCAGTATTTT.

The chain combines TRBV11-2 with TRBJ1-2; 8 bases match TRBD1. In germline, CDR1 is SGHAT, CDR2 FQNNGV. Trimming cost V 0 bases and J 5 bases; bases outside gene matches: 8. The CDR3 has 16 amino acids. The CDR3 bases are TGTGCCAGCAGCTTAGATTCCGGGACAGGCGTTTATGGCTACACCTTC. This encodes CASSLDSGTGVYGYTF. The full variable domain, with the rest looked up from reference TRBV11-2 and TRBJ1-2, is EAGVAQSPRYKIIEKRQSVAFWCNPISGHATLYWYQQILGQGPKLLIQFQNNGVVDDSQLPKDRFSAERLKGVDSTLKIQPAKLEDSAVYLCASSLDSGTGVYGYTFGSGTRLTVV.

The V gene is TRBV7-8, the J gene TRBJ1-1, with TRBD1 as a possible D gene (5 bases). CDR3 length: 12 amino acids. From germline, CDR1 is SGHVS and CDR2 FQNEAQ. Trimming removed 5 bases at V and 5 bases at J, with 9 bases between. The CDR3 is CASSQGPTEAFF. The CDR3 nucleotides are TGTGCCAGCAGCCAGGGACCGACTGAAGCTTTCTTT.

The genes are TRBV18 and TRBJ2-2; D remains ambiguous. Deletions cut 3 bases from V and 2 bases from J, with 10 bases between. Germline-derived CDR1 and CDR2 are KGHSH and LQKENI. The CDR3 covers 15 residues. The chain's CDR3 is CASSPALGNTGELFF. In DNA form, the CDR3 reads TGTGCCAGCTCACCGGCTCTCGGAAACACCGGGGAGCTGTTTTTT.